These 11 T cell receptor beta chains share one sample of origin, sequenced in a study of blood T cell repertoires in COVID-19. Assay used: immunoSEQ multiplex PCR; TCRdb lists only in-frame clones, some missing. This table holds tens of thousands of clones, over 60% found once. Sample: peripheral blood. These receptors were collected from a man in his sixties or seventies with COVID-19, enrolled during active disease.

This clone has a single count. As DNA, the CDR3 is TGTGCCAGCAGTTACCCCCAACGGGGGACTCCTAAATACGAGCAGTACTTC. It is translated as CASSYPQRGTPKYEQYF. The V gene is TRBV6-2 or TRBV6-3, the J gene TRBJ2-7; tentatively, D is TRBD2 (6 bases). Germline V lookup: CDR1 MNHEY, CDR2 SVGEGT. CDR3 length: 17 residues. V lost 2 bases and J lost 4, with 21 bases in between.

The V gene is TRBV28, the J gene TRBJ2-7, with TRBD1 as a possible D gene (5 bases). V was clipped by 6 bases and J by 4 bases, with 10 bases between them. Germline V gene data show CDR1 as MDHEN and CDR2 as SYDVKM. The CDR3 totals 12 residues. CDR3 coding DNA: TGTGCCAGCAGGAATACAGGTTACGAGCAGTACTTC. This codes for CASRNTGYEQYF.

The table lists this clone with a few counts. The chain couples TRBV28 to TRBJ1-4, with D uncertain. Germline loops: CDR1 MDHEN, CDR2 SYDVKM. V shed 3 bases and J shed 0 bases, with 14 bases lying between them. The CDR3 runs 17 residues. The CDR3 sequence: CASSFFGRSATNEKLFF. CDR3 DNA: TGTGCCAGCAGTTTTTTCGGGAGGAGTGCAACTAATGAAAAACTGTTTTTT. The entire variable domain, with the rest obtained from reference TRBV28 and TRBJ1-4, is as follows: DVKVTQSSRYLVKRTGEKVFLECVQDMDHENMFWYRQDPGLGLRLIYFSYDVKMKEKGDIPEGYSVSREKKERFSLILESASTNQTSMYLCASSFFGRSATNEKLFFGSGTQLSVL.

The genes are TRBV27 and TRBJ1-2, with D tentatively TRBD1 (6 bases). The ends were cut back, 5 bases at V and 4 bases at J, with 17 bases in the middle. CDR1 is MNHEY and CDR2 is SMNVEV in the germline V gene (reference sequence). This CDR3 spans 15 amino acids. CDR3: CASSPLDRTGYGYTF. Written as DNA, the CDR3 is TGTGCCAGCAGTCCCCTTGACAGGACCGGCTATGGCTACACCTTC.

V is TRBV15 and J is TRBJ1-3, with 10 bases that match TRBD1. The germline gives CDR1 LNHNV, CDR2 YYDKDF (reference sequence). Losses at the gene ends were 2 bases for V and 4 bases for J; bases not matched to a gene: 11. The length of the CDR3 is 18 residues. Here the CDR3 DNA reads TGTGCCACCAGCAGAAATCCTGGGGGGACAGGGGCAGGAAACACCATATATTTT. Protein sequence: CATSRNPGGTGAGNTIYF.

The chain's CDR3 is CASSHARWETQYF. For the CDR3, the DNA is TGTGCCAGCAGTCACGCTAGGTGGGAGACCCAGTACTTC. The chain employs TRBV28 and TRBJ2-5, with D unresolved. The germline V and J ends were trimmed by 5 bases and 5 bases, with 12 bases remaining between them. Germline V gene lookup returns CDR1 MDHEN and CDR2 SYDVKM. This CDR3 has 13 residues.

J is TRBJ2-3 and V is TRBV11-2; perhaps TRBD2 as D (6 bases). The CDR3 totals 14 residues. Germline values: CDR1 SGHAT, CDR2 FQNNGV. Trimming shortened V by 5 bases and J by 0 bases, and 9 bases separated the two germline ends. The CDR3 DNA sequence: TGTGCCAGCAGCGGGGGGTTTAGCACAGATACGCAGTATTTT. Translated: CASSGGFSTDTQYF.

This rearrangement joins TRBV5-1 to TRBJ2-1; 15 bases map to TRBD2. Trimming removed 3 bases from V and 4 bases from J; junction bases left unmatched: 11. CDR3 length equals 19 residues. The germline gives CDR1 SGHRS, CDR2 YFSETQ. CDR3: CASSYQGLAGGPTYNEQFF. The DNA for the CDR3 is TGCGCCAGCAGCTACCAAGGACTAGCGGGAGGGCCTACATACAATGAGCAGTTCTTC.

The chain recombines TRBV5-1 with TRBJ2-7; 11 positions agree with TRBD2. This CDR3 region has 17 residues. Germline lookup yields CDR1 SGHRS and CDR2 YFSETQ. With V trimmed by 4 bases and J by 4 bases, 13 bases remained unmatched. Written as DNA, the CDR3 is TGCGCCAGCAGCGCCAATCCGCTACTAGCGGGAGTGTACGAGCAGTACTTC. It translates to CASSANPLLAGVYEQYF.

The J gene is TRBJ2-7, the V gene TRBV18; 11 positions agree with TRBD1. V lost 1 base and J lost 6; bases outside the gene matches: 8. Germline CDR1 and CDR2: KGHSH and LQKENI. This CDR3 has 16 amino acids. CDR3 sequence: CASSPRGQGASGEQYF. CDR3 bases: TGTGCCAGCTCACCACGTGGACAGGGGGCTTCGGGCGAGCAGTACTTC. Filled out from reference TRBV18 and TRBJ2-7, the complete variable domain reads NAGVMQNPRHLVRRRGQEARLRCSPMKGHSHVYWYRQLPEEGLKFMVYLQKENIIDESGMPKERFSAEFPKEGPSILRIQQVVRGDSAAYFCASSPRGQGASGEQYFGPGTRLTVT.

This chain joins TRBV6-2 or TRBV6-3 and TRBJ1-5; D is ambiguous. The length of the CDR3 is 12 residues. Germline CDR1 reads MNHEY; CDR2 reads SVGEGT. The V and J ends lost 6 bases and 5 bases respectively, with 8 bases between them. The CDR3 DNA is TGTGCCAGCAGCGACATGTATCAGCCCCAGCATTTT. Its translation: CASSDMYQPQHF.